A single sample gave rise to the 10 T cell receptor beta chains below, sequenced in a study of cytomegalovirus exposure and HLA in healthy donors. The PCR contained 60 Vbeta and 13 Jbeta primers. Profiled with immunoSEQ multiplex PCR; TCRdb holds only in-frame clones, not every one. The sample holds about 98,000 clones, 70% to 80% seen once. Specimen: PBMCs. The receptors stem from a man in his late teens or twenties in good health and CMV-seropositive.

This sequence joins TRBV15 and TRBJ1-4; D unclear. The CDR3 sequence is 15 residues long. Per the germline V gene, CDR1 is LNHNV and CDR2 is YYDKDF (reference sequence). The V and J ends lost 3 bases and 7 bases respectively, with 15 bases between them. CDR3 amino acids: CATSRRERASEKLFF. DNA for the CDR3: TGTGCCACCAGCAGGAGGGAGCGGGCTTCTGAAAAACTGTTTTTT.

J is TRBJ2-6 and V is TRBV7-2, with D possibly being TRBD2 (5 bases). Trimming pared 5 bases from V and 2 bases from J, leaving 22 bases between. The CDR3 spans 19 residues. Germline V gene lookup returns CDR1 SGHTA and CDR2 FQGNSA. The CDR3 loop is CASSLTTGLLGPGANVLTF. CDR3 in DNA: TGTGCCAGCAGCCTGACTACCGGTCTTCTTGGACCTGGGGCCAACGTCCTGACTTTC.

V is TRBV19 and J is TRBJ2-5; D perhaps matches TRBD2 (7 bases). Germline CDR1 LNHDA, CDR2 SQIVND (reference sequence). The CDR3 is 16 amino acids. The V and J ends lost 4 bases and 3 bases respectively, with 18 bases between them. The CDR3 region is CASSTPWTRGKETQYF. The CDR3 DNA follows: TGTGCCAGTAGTACCCCATGGACTAGGGGGAAAGAGACCCAGTACTTC.

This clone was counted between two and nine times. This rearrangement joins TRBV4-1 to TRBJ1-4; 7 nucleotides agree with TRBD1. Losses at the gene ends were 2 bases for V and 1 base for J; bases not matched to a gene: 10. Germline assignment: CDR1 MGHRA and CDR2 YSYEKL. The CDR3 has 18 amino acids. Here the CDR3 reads CASSQQDRRIRTNEKLFF. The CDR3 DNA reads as TGCGCCAGCAGCCAACAGGACAGGCGAATCCGAACTAATGAAAAACTGTTTTTT.

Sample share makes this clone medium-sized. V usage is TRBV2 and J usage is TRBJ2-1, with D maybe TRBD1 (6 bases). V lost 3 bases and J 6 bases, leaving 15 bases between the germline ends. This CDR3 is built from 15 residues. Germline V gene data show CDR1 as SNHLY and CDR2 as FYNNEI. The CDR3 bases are TGTGCCAGCAGTGAGGTGGGGGCTCCGTCCAATGAGCAGTTCTTC. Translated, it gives CASSEVGAPSNEQFF.

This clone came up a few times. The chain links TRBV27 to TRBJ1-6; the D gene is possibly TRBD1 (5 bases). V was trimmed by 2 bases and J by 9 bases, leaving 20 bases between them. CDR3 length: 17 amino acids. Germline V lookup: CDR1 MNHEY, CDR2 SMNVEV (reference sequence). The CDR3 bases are TGTGCCAGCAGTTTACCCTCTGGACACCCGAAGAGTTCACCCCTCCACTTT. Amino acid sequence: CASSLPSGHPKSSPLHF.

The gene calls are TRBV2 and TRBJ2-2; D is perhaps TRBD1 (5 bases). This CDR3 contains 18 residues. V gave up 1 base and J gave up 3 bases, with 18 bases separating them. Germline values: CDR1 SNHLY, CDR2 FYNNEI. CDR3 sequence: CASSEGEMTVSDTGELFF. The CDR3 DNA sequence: TGTGCCAGCAGTGAAGGGGAAATGACAGTGTCGGACACCGGGGAGCTGTTTTTT.

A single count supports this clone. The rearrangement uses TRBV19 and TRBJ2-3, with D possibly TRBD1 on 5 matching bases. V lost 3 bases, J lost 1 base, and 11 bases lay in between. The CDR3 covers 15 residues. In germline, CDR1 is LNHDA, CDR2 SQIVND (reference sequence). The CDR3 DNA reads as TGTGCCAGTAGTATTGGGGCACTTGGCACAGATACGCAGTATTTT. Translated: CASSIGALGTDTQYF.

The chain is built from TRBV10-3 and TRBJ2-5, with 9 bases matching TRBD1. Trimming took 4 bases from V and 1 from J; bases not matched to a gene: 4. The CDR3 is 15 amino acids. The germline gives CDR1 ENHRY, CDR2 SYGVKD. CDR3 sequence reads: CAISAWTGAQETQYF. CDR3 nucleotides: TGTGCCATCAGTGCTTGGACAGGGGCCCAAGAGACCCAGTACTTC.

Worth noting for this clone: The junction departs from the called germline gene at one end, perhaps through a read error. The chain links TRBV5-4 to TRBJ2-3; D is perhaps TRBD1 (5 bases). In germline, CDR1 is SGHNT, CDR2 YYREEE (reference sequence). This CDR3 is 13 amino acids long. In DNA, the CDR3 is TGTGCCGGCAGCTTGGTAGGGGTTGATACGCAGTATTTT. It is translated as CAGSLVGVDTQYF.